This passage covers 7 T cell receptor beta chains from one sample sequenced in a study of blood T cell repertoires in COVID-19. TCRdb's table, derived via immunoSEQ multiplex PCR, lists solely in-frame clones and lacks some. In the table there are some 65,000 clones, about four fifths of which are singletons. Specimen: peripheral blood. The receptor source for this set is a human donor in a cohort sampled during active COVID-19.

The chain is built from TRBV27 and TRBJ2-2; 7 bases match TRBD1. The CDR3 length is 15 residues. V shed 5 bases, J shed 4 bases, and the junction held 7 bases outside the gene matches. Germline V gene lookup returns CDR1 MNHEY and CDR2 SMNVEV (reference sequence). CDR3 DNA sequence: TGTGCCAGCAGTCCGACAGGGTCCCCCACCGGGGAGCTGTTTTTT. Translating gives CASSPTGSPTGELFF.

V usage is TRBV19 and J usage is TRBJ1-4, with D possibly being TRBD1 (6 bases). Germline lookup yields CDR1 LNHDA and CDR2 SQIVND (reference sequence). Trimming took off 5 bases at V and 5 bases at J, with 15 bases between the two ends. This CDR3 has 15 residues. CDR3 residues: CASSLAKGGNEKLFF. Here the CDR3 DNA reads TGTGCCAGTAGTCTCGCCAAGGGGGGGAATGAAAAACTGTTTTTT.

This chain connects TRBV5-4 to TRBJ1-3; D remains unclear. This CDR3 has 15 residues. Germline assignment: CDR1 SGHNT and CDR2 YYREEE (reference sequence). Trimming cost V 0 bases and J 0 bases, with 7 bases left between them. The CDR3 region has the DNA TGTGCCAGCAGCTTGGGCGGGAGCTCTGGAAACACCATATATTTT. It codes for CASSLGGSSGNTIYF. Based on the CDR3 plus reference TRBV5-4 and TRBJ1-3, the full variable domain is ETGVTQSPTHLIKTRGQQVTLRCSSQSGHNTVSWYQQALGQGPQFIFQYYREEENGRGNFPPRFSGLQFPNYSSELNVNALELDDSALYLCASSLGGSSGNTIYFGEGSWLTVV.

The V and J genes are TRBV6-2 or TRBV6-3 and TRBJ1-5; 9 bases are a match to TRBD1. V gave up 6 bases and J gave up 5 bases; unmatched junction bases: 5. The CDR3 loop spans 14 amino acids. Germline lookup yields CDR1 MNHEY and CDR2 SVGEGT. This chain's CDR3 is CASSPGQGHQPQHF. The CDR3 DNA reads TGTGCCAGCAGCCCGGGACAGGGCCATCAGCCCCAGCATTTT.

This chain links TRBV10-3 with TRBJ2-7, with a possible D match to TRBD1 (5 bases). The CDR3 is made up of 15 amino acids. Germline V lookup: CDR1 ENHRY, CDR2 SYGVKD. Trimming pared 6 bases from V and 5 bases from J, leaving 20 bases between. The CDR3 nucleotides are TGTGCCATCAGCGACAGTCAAAAGAAAGGGGACGAGCAGTACTTC. Its translation is CAISDSQKKGDEQYF.

V is TRBV7-8 and J is TRBJ2-7; 9 nucleotides match TRBD1. The V gene's germline CDR1 is SGHVS and CDR2 FQNEAQ. J lost 1 base, V lost 3 bases, and 7 bases had no gene match. The CDR3 loop spans 16 amino acids. The CDR3 reads CASSFPSGTGSYEQYF. The CDR3 DNA reads as TGTGCCAGCAGCTTCCCGAGTGGGACAGGGTCCTACGAGCAGTACTTC.

V and J are TRBV29-1 and TRBJ1-4; D call uncertain. Germline V gene lookup returns CDR1 SQVTM and CDR2 ANQGSEA. CDR3 size: 13 residues. V lost 6 bases, J lost 3 bases, and 11 bases lay in between. CDR3 amino acids: CSVIYRANEKLFF. The CDR3 nucleotides are TGCAGCGTCATTTATAGAGCTAATGAAAAACTGTTTTTT.